The sequence of this T cell receptor beta chain was determined in a study of blood T cells in healthy people across ages. Study conclusions and caveats: Fewer expanded clones and more diversity marked long-lived versus aged donors.

Every donor gave roughly 9.2 milliliters of peripheral blood. Losses at the gene ends were 3 bases for V and 10 bases for J; bases not matched to a gene: 7. There are 12 residues in the CDR3. Germline values: CDR1 GTSNPN, CDR2 SVGIG (reference sequence). It was with a sample-barcoded 5' primer and a J-beta primer mix that a second PCR of about 7 to 12 cycles was run. A single record per CDR3 protein comes from TCRdb applying MiXCR to the 5' RACE reads. The sample has some 1.5 million distinct CDR3 sequences, roughly two fifths seen once; the top ten hold under 5%. For this clonotype: Its specificity is unknown.

V usage is TRBV30 and J usage is TRBJ1-1, with TRBD1 matching 8 bases. The sequence derives from a woman aged 18-29 years in good health. The sample comprised blood. The CDR3, as DNA: TGTGCCTGGAGGGTCGGACAGGGCTTAGCTTTCTTT. Its translation: CAWRVGQGLAFF.